The clone carrying this T cell receptor (beta chain) has only a few counts. The target antigen is unknown. A single record per CDR3 protein comes from TCRdb applying MiXCR to the 5' RACE reads. The data contain about 200,000 distinct CDR3 sequences, around 9.5% of them seen just once; the ten biggest clones take up about 3.8%. The data were taken from a study of T-cell memory formation after mild COVID-19. Overall study results and limits: The authors left the SARS-CoV-2 specificity of second-wave clones peaking on day 37 unconfirmed. Shrinking CD4+ clones were chiefly CM and EM; CD8+ ones were chiefly EMRA.

This CDR3 comprises 14 residues. V lost 1 base and J 7 bases, leaving 13 bases between the germline ends. Germline values: CDR1 SGHAT, CDR2 FQNNGV. The sequenced sample was PBMCs or a T cell subset sorted from them (not recorded which). The chain links TRBV11-2 to TRBJ1-1; D unclear. The TCR was taken from a man aged 18 to 30 who had mild COVID-19 (a few samples of this study predate the infection). Cell type and time point are not known. In DNA, the CDR3 is TGTGCCAGCAGCTTAGTTTTAGATGGATATGAAGCTTTCTTT. Residues: CASSLVLDGYEAFF.